This TCR beta chain is from a study of naive and memory T cell subsets. Two oligonucleotides, mixed equimolar, formed the beta constant-region primer covering TRBC1 and TRBC2. Nested alpha and beta constant-region primers with the SP2 primer drove four PCR rounds on ligated cDNA. From the UMI-ligation and nested PCR reads, TCRdb called clonotypes with MiXCR, one entry per CDR3 protein. The sample gives over 130,000 distinct CDR3 sequences, under 25% of which show up once; about 0.6% is in the top ten. Note on this clonotype: Antigen unknown.

CD4 T cells were positively selected, then CD8 T cells from the CD4-negative fraction. Germline V gives CDR1 SEHNR, CDR2 FQNEAQ (reference sequence). V gave up 0 bases and J gave up 2 bases, with 10 bases separating them. The CDR3 is made up of 16 amino acids. Study-wide points: In CD4 and CD8 cells, diversity dropped from naive through EMRA. Possibly reflecting memory cells re-expressing CD45RA, a few larger clonotypes occurred in naive repertoires, especially CD8. Over 85% of naive TCR sequences appeared only once, unlike memory subsets.

Material: naive CD8+ T cells from blood. The clonotype originates from a human donor in good health. J is TRBJ1-4 and V is TRBV7-9; D remains ambiguous. CDR3 in amino acids: CASSLALGGTNEKLFF. CDR3 sequence (DNA): TGTGCCAGCAGCTTAGCTCTGGGAGGTACTAATGAAAAACTGTTTTTT.